This entry is about one TCR beta chain. This specimen comes from a study of T cell responses to AZD1222 COVID-19 vaccine. Sequenced by immunoSEQ multiplex PCR; TCRdb stores in-frame clones only, minus some. Of some 200,000 clones in the sample, about 89% are singletons; the top ten hold roughly 3.5%. CDR1 is SQVTM, CDR2 ANQGSEA, per germline. V was pared by 6 bases and J by 1 base, with 6 bases between. The CDR3 runs to 12 residues. The J gene is TRBJ2-2, the V gene TRBV29-1; D ambiguous. The material sequenced was peripheral blood, taken 28 days after the second AZD1222 dose. The TCR originated in an adult who received the AZD1222 COVID-19 vaccine. The CDR3 sequence: CSVRLNTGELFF. CDR3 in DNA: TGCAGCGTGAGACTGAACACCGGGGAGCTGTTTTTT.